These 31 T cell receptor beta chains share one sample of origin, sequenced in a study of T cells in Graves' hyperthyroidism and ophthalmopathy. Amplified regions were TCR beta CDR3 sequences from RNA transcripts. Initially, a first-round RT-PCR of the TCR CDR3 employed the HTBI primer set. MiXCR was run by TCRdb on the multiplex PCR reads, yielding one entry per CDR3 protein. This sample has approximately 610,000 distinct CDR3 sequences, with 16% found just once. Material for sequencing was blood. The origin of the receptors is a woman aged 18-35 years with Graves' hyperthyroidism.

This sequence joins TRBV5-5 and TRBJ1-5; maybe TRBD1 (5 bases). V lost 4 bases, J lost 0 bases, and 14 bases lay in between. This CDR3 comprises 16 residues. In germline, CDR1 is SGHKS, CDR2 YYEKEE (reference sequence). This CDR3 is CASSVGLIYSNQPQHF. The CDR3 bases are TGTGCCAGCAGCGTGGGACTGATCTATAGCAATCAGCCCCAGCATTTT.

This clonotype was detected ten times or more. The V call is TRBV11-1, the J call TRBJ2-2; 10 nucleotides match TRBD2. V lost 6 bases to trimming and J lost 2 bases; unmatched junction nucleotides: 9. Germline CDR1 is SGHAT and CDR2 is FQDESV (reference sequence). This CDR3 contains 17 residues. CDR3 coding DNA: TGTGCCAGCAGACGGCCGGGACTAGCGAGAAACACCGGGGAGCTGTTTTTT. Amino acids: CASRRPGLARNTGELFF.

The chain has TRBV12-3 or TRBV12-4 and TRBJ2-5; perhaps D is TRBD1 or TRBD2 (5 bases each). V was shortened by 2 bases and J by 12 bases, with 13 bases between the two germline ends. The CDR3 totals 12 residues. As DNA, the CDR3 is TGTGCCAGCAGTTTAAATCGGGGCGCCGAGTACTTC. Translation gives CASSLNRGAEYF.

V usage is TRBV25-1 and J usage is TRBJ2-2; D is unclear. Germline loops: CDR1 MGHDK, CDR2 SYGVNS. Trimming took 2 bases from V and 2 from J, leaving 15 bases between them. The CDR3 runs 17 residues. The CDR3 reads CASSEQHNPSNTGELFF. CDR3 in DNA: TGTGCCAGCAGTGAACAACACAACCCATCCAACACCGGGGAGCTGTTTTTT.

This clonotype was seen at least ten times. This sequence joins TRBV7-9 and TRBJ1-1; D uncertain. The CDR3 has 13 amino acids. The V end was cut by 5 bases, the J end by 5 bases, with 12 bases between. Germline V CDR1 and CDR2: SEHNR, FQNEAQ (reference sequence). The CDR3 nucleotides are TGTGCCAGCAGCCCCCCATCCGGGACTGAAGCTTTCTTT. It encodes CASSPPSGTEAFF.

At least ten counts were recorded for this clonotype. The rearrangement uses TRBV7-9 and TRBJ1-1; a possible D gene is TRBD1 (5 bases). The CDR3 totals 15 residues. Deletions cut 5 bases from V and 0 bases from J, with 13 bases between. Germline V gene lookup returns CDR1 SEHNR and CDR2 FQNEAQ (reference sequence). CDR3 in amino acids: CASSRGVGLNTEAFF. The DNA of the CDR3 is TGTGCCAGCAGCCGAGGGGTAGGGTTGAACACTGAAGCTTTCTTT.

The table lists this clonotype with many counts. CDR3 in DNA: TGTGCCAGCAGTTTGTGGGGTTTCAATCAGCCCCAGCATTTT. Protein: CASSLWGFNQPQHF. The genes are TRBV12-3 or TRBV12-4 and TRBJ1-5; D remains ambiguous. This CDR3 contains 14 residues. The V end lost 3 bases, the J end lost 3 bases, and 9 bases lay between the germline ends.

There are a few counts of this clonotype. The chain combines TRBV5-5 with TRBJ2-7; the match to TRBD2 covers 7 bases. CDR1 is SGHKS and CDR2 is YYEKEE in the germline V gene (reference sequence). The V segment lost 1 base and the J segment 1 base; nucleotides outside the gene matches: 11. This CDR3 has 17 amino acids. The CDR3 loop is CASSLSRLADISYEQYF. The CDR3 DNA reads as TGTGCCAGCAGCTTGTCCCGGCTAGCGGACATATCCTACGAGCAGTACTTC.

This clonotype came up many times. The gene calls are TRBV6-1 and TRBJ2-3; 14 positions agree with TRBD2. Germline lookup yields CDR1 MNHNS and CDR2 SASEGT. The CDR3 loop spans 16 amino acids. Unmatched junction bases numbered 3, after V lost 5 bases and J lost 2 bases. The chain's CDR3 is CASSRLAGGYTDTQYF. The CDR3 nucleotides read TGTGCCAGCAGTCGACTAGCGGGAGGGTACACAGATACGCAGTATTTT.

This chain links TRBV5-1 with TRBJ2-1, with 9 positions matching TRBD1. The junction had 14 bases not matched to a gene; V was cut back by 4 bases and J by 9 bases. CDR3 length: 16 residues. Looked up from germline, CDR1 is SGHRS and CDR2 is YFSETQ. CDR3: CASSPSGQGFYGEQFF. The CDR3 coding sequence is TGCGCCAGCAGCCCATCGGGACAGGGATTTTATGGTGAGCAGTTCTTC. Full variable domain (missing parts from reference TRBV5-1 and TRBJ2-1): KAGVTQTPRYLIKTRGQQVTLSCSPISGHRSVSWYQQTPGQGLQFLFEYFSETQRNKGNFPGRFSGRQFSNSRSEMNVSTLELGDSALYLCASSPSGQGFYGEQFFGPGTRLTVL.

The table lists this clonotype with a few counts. The chain uses TRBV29-1 and TRBJ2-1; TRBD2 matches at 13 bases. Germline CDR1 reads SQVTM; CDR2 reads ANQGSEA. The CDR3 spans 15 residues. V gave up 2 bases and J gave up 8 bases; unmatched junction bases: 6. The CDR3 loop reads CSVELRTSGGDEQFF. DNA for the CDR3: TGCAGCGTTGAATTGAGGACTAGCGGGGGTGATGAGCAGTTCTTC.

This clonotype was recorded a few times. The CDR3 loop is CSVEDWTGGVNTEAFF. The CDR3 nucleotides read TGCAGCGTTGAAGATTGGACAGGGGGCGTGAACACTGAAGCTTTCTTT. This chain links TRBV29-1 with TRBJ1-1; TRBD1 matches 11 bases. Germline V gene data show CDR1 as SQVTM and CDR2 as ANQGSEA. The CDR3 runs to 16 residues. The trim removed 0 bases at V and 0 bases at J, leaving 3 bases unmatched. The full variable domain, its missing parts supplied by reference TRBV29-1 and TRBJ1-1, is SAVISQKPSRDICQRGTSLTIQCQVDSQVTMMFWYRQQPGQSLTLIATANQGSEATYESGFVIDKFPISRPNLTFSTLTVSNMSPEDSSIYLCSVEDWTGGVNTEAFFGQGTRLTVV.

This clonotype was counted ten times or more. The chain employs TRBV7-9 and TRBJ2-1; 14 bases align to TRBD2. This CDR3 has 16 residues. The germline gives CDR1 SEHNR, CDR2 FQNEAQ (reference sequence). Unmatched junction bases numbered 10, after V lost 6 bases and J lost 9 bases. The CDR3 sequence: CASSSLTSGGGGEQFF. CDR3 DNA sequence: TGTGCCAGCAGTTCTCTGACTAGCGGGGGGGGAGGTGAGCAGTTCTTC.

This chain joins TRBV12-3 or TRBV12-4 and TRBJ2-2; 9 bases agree with TRBD2. The CDR3 extends over 15 amino acids. The trim removed 6 bases at V and 5 bases at J, leaving 7 bases unmatched. This CDR3 is CASRQAGGGTGELFF. CDR3 in DNA: TGTGCCAGCAGGCAAGCGGGAGGCGGGACCGGGGAGCTGTTTTTT.

This clonotype has ten or more counts. The chain joins TRBV18 to TRBJ2-5, with 7 positions matching TRBD1. CDR3 length: 14 residues. Trimming at V came to 3 bases and at J to 5 bases, leaving 6 bases not matched to a gene. Germline assignment: CDR1 KGHSH and CDR2 LQKENI. For the CDR3, the DNA is TGTGCCAGCTCACCGACGACAGGGTGGGAGACCCAGTACTTC. This codes for CASSPTTGWETQYF.

The chain recombines TRBV12-3 or TRBV12-4 with TRBJ2-6; D is uncertain. The V end was cut by 2 bases, the J end by 1 base, with 9 bases between. The CDR3 is 16 residues long. The CDR3 sequence: CASSLIQLSGANVLTF. The CDR3 DNA reads as TGTGCCAGCAGTTTAATCCAGCTGTCTGGGGCCAACGTCCTGACTTTC.

Ten or more counts support this clonotype. J is TRBJ2-5 and V is TRBV3-1; no clear D. In germline, CDR1 is LGHDT, CDR2 YNNKEL (reference sequence). V was shortened by 4 bases and J by 7 bases, with 10 bases between the two germline ends. The CDR3 is made up of 12 amino acids. The CDR3 DNA sequence: TGTGCCAGCAGCCCGAGGCTTCGGACCCAGTACTTC. Protein: CASSPRLRTQYF.

This clonotype turned up a few times. The chain links TRBV19 to TRBJ2-7; either TRBD1 or TRBD2 may supply D (5 bases each). The CDR3 loop spans 14 amino acids. Germline lookup yields CDR1 LNHDA and CDR2 SQIVND (reference sequence). Between the trimmed V and J ends, which lost 10 bases and 0 bases, there was a span of 16 bases. This CDR3 reads CAIYGAASSYEQYF. The CDR3 DNA is TGTGCCATTTACGGGGCGGCGAGCTCCTACGAGCAGTACTTC.

This clonotype was counted ten times or more. The chain links TRBV11-2 to TRBJ2-1; TRBD1 or TRBD2 may be the D gene (5 bases each). V lost 7 bases and J lost 0, with 16 bases in between. The germline V gene encodes CDR1 SGHAT and CDR2 FQNNGV. The CDR3 has 16 amino acids. The CDR3 sequence: CASILTGRTSYNEQFF. As DNA, the CDR3 is TGTGCCAGCATCCTGACGGGACGGACCTCCTACAATGAGCAGTTCTTC.

This clonotype was counted at least ten times. The J gene is TRBJ1-1, the V gene TRBV27; D unclear. The germline V gene has CDR1 MNHEY and CDR2 SMNVEV (reference sequence). The CDR3 extends over 14 amino acids. The V gene lost 6 bases and the J gene lost 1 base, with 12 bases spanning the gap. Written as DNA, the CDR3 is TGTGCCAGCAGGACACAAGGGAGGAACACTGAAGCTTTCTTT. Protein product: CASRTQGRNTEAFF.

The CDR3 protein is CASSLPTGNEQYF. The CDR3 bases are TGTGCCAGCAGCTTACCCACAGGGAACGAGCAGTACTTC. This chain connects TRBV7-9 to TRBJ2-7; a possible D gene is TRBD1 (6 bases). This CDR3 has 13 residues. V was shortened by 2 bases and J by 5 bases, with 10 bases between the two germline ends. Germline V gene data show CDR1 as SEHNR and CDR2 as FQNEAQ (reference sequence). Using reference TRBV7-9 and TRBJ2-7 for the parts outside the CDR3, the full variable domain is DTGVSQNPRHKITKRGQNVTFRCDPISEHNRLYWYRQTLGQGPEFLTYFQNEAQLEKSRLLSDRFSAERPKGSFSTLEIQRTEQGDSAMYLCASSLPTGNEQYFGPGTRLTVT.

This clonotype was seen many times. The genes are TRBV6-5 and TRBJ2-1; tentatively, D is TRBD1 (6 bases). The CDR3 sequence is 13 residues long. The V end was cut by 0 bases, the J end by 10 bases, with 10 bases between. Germline V gene lookup returns CDR1 MNHEY and CDR2 SVGAGI. The CDR3 DNA is TGTGCCAGCAGTTACTCGGGGGCCAGCGAGCAGTTCTTC. Residues: CASSYSGASEQFF.

The sample holds many counts of this clonotype. V usage is TRBV12-3 or TRBV12-4 and J usage is TRBJ2-5; 9 bases fit TRBD2. The CDR3 runs to 16 residues. After removal of 3 bases from V and 5 bases from J, the junction contained 10 bases not matched to a gene. This CDR3 reads CASSFWISREGETQYF. The CDR3 DNA reads TGTGCCAGCAGTTTCTGGATTTCGCGGGAGGGTGAGACCCAGTACTTC.

The V gene is TRBV10-3, the J gene TRBJ2-1; 12 bases agree with TRBD2. Unmatched junction bases numbered 9, after V lost 2 bases and J lost 4 bases. CDR1 ENHRY and CDR2 SYGVKD come from the germline V gene. The CDR3 sequence is 18 residues long. CDR3 bases: TGTGCCATCAGTGAGAGGGAGACTAGCGGGAGTAGTTACAATGAGCAGTTCTTC. It specifies CAISERETSGSSYNEQFF.

Concerning this clonotype: A much larger clone differs from this one at a single base, so this may be a read error. This sequence joins TRBV10-3 and TRBJ2-1, with D possibly being TRBD2 (6 bases). The V end lost 4 bases, the J end lost 7 bases, and 17 bases lay between the germline ends. This CDR3 contains 15 residues. Per germline, CDR1 ENHRY and CDR2 SYGVKD. The CDR3 loop is CAISGPGNSGNEQFF. The CDR3 DNA reads TGTGCCATCAGTGGCCCGGGGAATAGCGGTAATGAGCAGTTCTTC.

This clonotype has a count of ten or more. The chain combines TRBV6-5 with TRBJ2-7; 9 bases agree with TRBD2. V shed 2 bases and J 2 bases; nucleotides not matched to a gene: 1. CDR3 size: 14 residues. Germline assignment: CDR1 MNHEY and CDR2 SVGAGI. This CDR3 is CASSYASGAYEQYF. CDR3 nucleotides: TGTGCCAGCAGTTACGCTAGCGGGGCCTACGAGCAGTACTTC.

This clonotype has a handful of counts. The chain couples TRBV12-3 or TRBV12-4 to TRBJ2-7, with D perhaps given as TRBD1 or TRBD2 (5 bases each). The CDR3 has 14 residues. V shed 6 bases and J shed 6 bases, with 18 bases lying between them. As DNA, the CDR3 is TGTGCCAGCAGCCGGGCCGGGACCCGCGTCGAGCAGTACTTC. Its protein product is CASSRAGTRVEQYF.

The V gene is TRBV12-3 or TRBV12-4, the J gene TRBJ1-5, with 9 bases fitting TRBD1. V trimming: 3 bases; J trimming: 3 bases; junction bases outside the gene matches: 15. The CDR3 is 19 amino acids. CDR3 residues: CASSLGGLGQGIINQPQHF. CDR3 sequence (DNA): TGTGCCAGCAGTTTGGGGGGTTTGGGACAGGGTATTATCAATCAGCCCCAGCATTTT.

This clonotype was recorded at least ten times. This chain joins TRBV28 and TRBJ2-3; tentative D call: TRBD2 (6 bases). Germline loops: CDR1 MDHEN, CDR2 SYDVKM. The CDR3 totals 13 residues. The V end lost 6 bases, the J end lost 10 bases, and 17 bases lay between the germline ends. CDR3 DNA sequence: TGTGCCAGCAGCCTACCGGGGGACGCTGCGCAGTATTTT. It specifies CASSLPGDAAQYF.

This clonotype turned up a few times. The chain recombines TRBV27 with TRBJ2-6; no firm D call. The ends were cut back, 5 bases at V and 0 bases at J, with 11 bases in the middle. From germline, CDR1 is MNHEY and CDR2 SMNVEV (reference sequence). The CDR3 sequence is 16 residues long. The CDR3 DNA reads TGTGCCAGCAGTCCCACCGTTAGCTCTGGGGCCAACGTCCTGACTTTC. Translated: CASSPTVSSGANVLTF.

In its sample, this clonotype was seen many times. The V gene is TRBV6-1, the J gene TRBJ1-2, with D hard to call. The CDR3 is 15 residues long. The germline V gene has CDR1 MNHNS and CDR2 SASEGT. Deletions cut 1 base from V and 1 base from J, with 10 bases between. The DNA for the CDR3 is TGTGCCAGCAGTGAAGACGCGTACTTTAACTATGGCTACACCTTC. This sequence encodes CASSEDAYFNYGYTF.